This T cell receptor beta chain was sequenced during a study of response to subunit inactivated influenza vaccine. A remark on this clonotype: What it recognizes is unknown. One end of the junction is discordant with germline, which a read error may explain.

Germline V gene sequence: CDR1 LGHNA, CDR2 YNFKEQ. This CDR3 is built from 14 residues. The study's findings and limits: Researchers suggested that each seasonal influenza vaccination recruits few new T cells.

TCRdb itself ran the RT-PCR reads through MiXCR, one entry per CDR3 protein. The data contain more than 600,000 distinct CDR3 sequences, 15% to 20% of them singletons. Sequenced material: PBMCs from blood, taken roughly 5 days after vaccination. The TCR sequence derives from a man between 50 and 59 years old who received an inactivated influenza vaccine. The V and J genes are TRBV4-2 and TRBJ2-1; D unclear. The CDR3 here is CASSQDAGGPQPLF. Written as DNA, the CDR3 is TGTGCCAGCAGCCAAGATGCAGGCGGTCCCCAGCCCCTCTTC.